Here is one T cell receptor beta chain with its context. This sample stems from a study of blood T cell repertoires in COVID-19. Using immunoSEQ multiplex PCR, the repertoire was profiled, and TCRdb retains in-frame clones only, with some absent. The table records a few hundred thousand clones, about 86% of them present only once. Germline loops: CDR1 ENHRY, CDR2 SYGVKD. V lost 2 bases and J 7 bases, leaving 9 bases between the germline ends. This CDR3 is 14 amino acids long. The sequencing input was peripheral blood. The chain employs TRBV10-3 and TRBJ1-6; D is undetermined. The sequence came from a person aged 70 to 85 with COVID-19, enrolled during active disease. In DNA, the CDR3 is TGTGCCATCAGTGAGGGGAGGTCGAATTCACCCCTCCACTTT. It is translated as CAISEGRSNSPLHF.